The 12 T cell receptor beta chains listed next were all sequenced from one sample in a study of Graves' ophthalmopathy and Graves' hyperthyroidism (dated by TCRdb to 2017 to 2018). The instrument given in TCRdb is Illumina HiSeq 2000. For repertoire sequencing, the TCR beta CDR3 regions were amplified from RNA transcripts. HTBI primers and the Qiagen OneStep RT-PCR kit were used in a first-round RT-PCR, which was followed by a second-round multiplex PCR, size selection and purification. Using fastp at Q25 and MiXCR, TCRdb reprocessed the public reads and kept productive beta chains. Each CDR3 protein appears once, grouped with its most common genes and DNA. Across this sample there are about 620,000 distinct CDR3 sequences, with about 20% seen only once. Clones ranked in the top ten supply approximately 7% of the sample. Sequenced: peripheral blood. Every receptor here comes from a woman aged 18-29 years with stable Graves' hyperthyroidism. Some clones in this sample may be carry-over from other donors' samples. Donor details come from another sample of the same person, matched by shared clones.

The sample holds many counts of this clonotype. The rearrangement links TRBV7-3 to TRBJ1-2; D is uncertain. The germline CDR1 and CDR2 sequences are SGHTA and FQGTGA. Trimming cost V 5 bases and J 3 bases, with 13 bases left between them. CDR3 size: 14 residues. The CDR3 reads CASSLGGSDYGYTF. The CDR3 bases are TGTGCCAGCAGCCTAGGAGGGTCCGACTATGGCTACACCTTC.

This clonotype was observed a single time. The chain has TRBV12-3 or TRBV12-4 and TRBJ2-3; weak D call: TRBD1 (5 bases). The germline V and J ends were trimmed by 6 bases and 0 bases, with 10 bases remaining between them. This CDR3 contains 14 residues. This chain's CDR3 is CASRRGSSTDTQYF. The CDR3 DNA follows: TGTGCCAGCAGAAGGGGATCTAGCACAGATACGCAGTATTTT.

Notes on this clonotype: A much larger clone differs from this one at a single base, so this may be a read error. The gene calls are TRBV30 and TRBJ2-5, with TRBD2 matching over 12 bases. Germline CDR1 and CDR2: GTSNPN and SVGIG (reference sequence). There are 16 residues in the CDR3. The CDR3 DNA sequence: TGTGCCTGGAGGCCGGGACTAGCGGGCCGTAGAGAGACCCAGGACTTC. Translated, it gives CAWRPGLAGRRETQDF.

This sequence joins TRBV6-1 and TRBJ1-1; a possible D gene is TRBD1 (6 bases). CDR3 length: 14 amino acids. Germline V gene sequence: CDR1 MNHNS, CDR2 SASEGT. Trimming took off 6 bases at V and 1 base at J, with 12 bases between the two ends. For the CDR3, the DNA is TGTGCCAGCAGAAATCAGGACAGGAACACTGAAGCTTTCTTT. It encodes CASRNQDRNTEAFF.

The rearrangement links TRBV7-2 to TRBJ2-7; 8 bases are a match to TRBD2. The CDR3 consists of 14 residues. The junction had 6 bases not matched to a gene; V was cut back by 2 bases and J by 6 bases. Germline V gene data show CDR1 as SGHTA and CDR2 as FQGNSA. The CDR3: CASSLQAGDSEQYF. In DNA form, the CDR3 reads TGTGCCAGCAGCTTACAAGCGGGAGATTCCGAGCAGTACTTC.

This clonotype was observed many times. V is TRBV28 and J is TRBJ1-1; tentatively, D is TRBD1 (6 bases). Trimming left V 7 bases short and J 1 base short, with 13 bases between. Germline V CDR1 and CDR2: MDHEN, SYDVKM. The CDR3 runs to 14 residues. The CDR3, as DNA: TGTGCCAGCACCCCGGGGGGGCCGAACACTGAAGCTTTCTTT. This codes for CASTPGGPNTEAFF.

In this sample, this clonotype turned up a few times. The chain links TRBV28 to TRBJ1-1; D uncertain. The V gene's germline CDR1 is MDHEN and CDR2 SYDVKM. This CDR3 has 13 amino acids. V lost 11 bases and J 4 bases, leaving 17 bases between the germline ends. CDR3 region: CAVIRGPSTEAFF. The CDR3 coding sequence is TGTGCCGTCATCCGAGGGCCGTCCACTGAAGCTTTCTTT.

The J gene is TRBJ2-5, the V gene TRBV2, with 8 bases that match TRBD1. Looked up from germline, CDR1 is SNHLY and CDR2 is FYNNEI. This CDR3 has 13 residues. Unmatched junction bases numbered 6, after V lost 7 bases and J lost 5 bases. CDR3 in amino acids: CASKTGVFETQYF. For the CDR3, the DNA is TGTGCCAGCAAGACAGGGGTATTTGAGACCCAGTACTTC. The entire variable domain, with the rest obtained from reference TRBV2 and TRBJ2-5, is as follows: EPEVTQTPSHQVTQMGQEVILRCVPISNHLYFYWYRQILGQKVEFLVSFYNNEISEKSEIFDDQFSVERPDGSNFTLKIRSTKLEDSAMYFCASKTGVFETQYFGPGTRLLVL.

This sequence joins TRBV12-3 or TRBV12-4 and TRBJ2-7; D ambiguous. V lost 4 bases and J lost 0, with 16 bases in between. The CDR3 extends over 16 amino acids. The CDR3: CASSSSFRSSSYEQYF. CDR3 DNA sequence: TGTGCCAGCAGTTCTTCTTTCAGGTCCAGCTCCTACGAGCAGTACTTC.

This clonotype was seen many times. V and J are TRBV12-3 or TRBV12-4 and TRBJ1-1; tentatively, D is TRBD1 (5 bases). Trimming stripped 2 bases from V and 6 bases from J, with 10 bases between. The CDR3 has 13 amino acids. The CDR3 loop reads CASSLRGFPEAFF. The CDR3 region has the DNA TGTGCCAGCAGTTTAAGGGGATTCCCTGAAGCTTTCTTT.

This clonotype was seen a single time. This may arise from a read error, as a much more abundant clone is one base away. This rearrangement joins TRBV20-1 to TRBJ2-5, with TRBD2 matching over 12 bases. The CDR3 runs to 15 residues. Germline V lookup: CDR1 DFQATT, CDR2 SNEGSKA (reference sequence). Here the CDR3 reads CIAKGLAGTPETQYF. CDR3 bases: TGCATTGCTAAAGGACTAGCGGGGACACCAGAGACCCAGTACTTC.

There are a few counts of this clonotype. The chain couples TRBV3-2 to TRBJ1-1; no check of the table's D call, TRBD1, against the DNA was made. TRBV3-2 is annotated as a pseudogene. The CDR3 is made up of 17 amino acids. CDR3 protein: CASSQVQGRGPVTEAFF. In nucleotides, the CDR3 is TGTGCCAGCAGCCAAGTACAGGGAAGGGGGCCGGTCACTGAAGCTTTCTTT.